Presented here are 21 T cell receptor beta chains from one specimen sequenced in a study of T cell responses to AZD1222 COVID-19 vaccine. The repertoire was sequenced with immunoSEQ multiplex PCR; TCRdb's copy has only in-frame clones and lacks some. Of 54,000 or so clones detected, 88% appear once; the ten largest clones hold roughly 14%. Sequenced here: peripheral blood, sampled on day 0 of AZD1222 vaccination. The receptors shown here come from an adult in good health.

V and J are TRBV29-1 and TRBJ1-2; possible D gene TRBD1, 5 bases. The germline gives CDR1 SQVTM, CDR2 ANQGSEA. The CDR3 consists of 16 residues. The V and J ends lost 4 bases and 8 bases respectively, with 26 bases between them. As DNA, the CDR3 is TGCAGCGTTGCAGGGCTATGGAAGGGTCGAGGGGAAGGCTACACCTTC. It encodes CSVAGLWKGRGEGYTF.

The chain employs TRBV6-1 and TRBJ1-1; a weak D match, TRBD1 (6 bases). V was shortened by 3 bases and J by 8 bases, with 13 bases between the two germline ends. Germline V gene data show CDR1 as MNHNS and CDR2 as SASEGT. The CDR3 runs 13 residues. The DNA of the CDR3 is TGTGCCAGCAGTGATCGACAGGATAGGGAAGCTTTCTTT. Amino acid sequence: CASSDRQDREAFF.

The rearrangement links TRBV24-1 to TRBJ1-2; D gene ambiguous. Trimming cost V 5 bases and J 3 bases, with 6 bases left between them. The CDR3 consists of 12 residues. Per germline, CDR1 KGHDR and CDR2 SFDVKD. The CDR3 loop reads CATSGRDYGYTF. The CDR3 DNA sequence: TGTGCCACCAGTGGGAGGGACTATGGCTACACCTTC.

The chain uses TRBV19 and TRBJ2-1; perhaps D is TRBD1 or TRBD2 (5 bases each). Between the trimmed V and J ends, which lost 3 bases and 4 bases, there was a span of 10 bases. Germline-derived CDR1 and CDR2 are LNHDA and SQIVND (reference sequence). This CDR3 has 14 residues. CDR3 residues: CASSIKGPYNEQFF. The CDR3 nucleotides are TGTGCCAGTAGTATCAAGGGACCATACAATGAGCAGTTCTTC. Full variable domain (outside the CDR3, taken from reference TRBV19 and TRBJ2-1): DGGITQSPKYLFRKEGQNVTLSCEQNLNHDAMYWYRQDPGQGLRLIYYSQIVNDFQKGDIAEGYSVSREKKESFPLTVTSAQKNPTAFYLCASSIKGPYNEQFFGPGTRLTVL.

V usage is TRBV7-2 and J usage is TRBJ1-5, with 8 bases aligning to TRBD1. The CDR3 has 14 residues. Germline CDR1 is SGHTA and CDR2 is FQGNSA. J gave up 7 bases and V 5 bases, and 7 bases lay outside the gene matches. The CDR3 DNA is TGTGCCAGCAGCCTCGGACAGGGCGGCCAGCCCCAGCATTTT. It is translated as CASSLGQGGQPQHF. The full variable domain, in which reference TRBV7-2 and TRBJ1-5 provide the parts outside the CDR3, is GAGVSQSPSNKVTEKGKDVELRCDPISGHTALYWYRQSLGQGLEFLIYFQGNSAPDKSGLPSDRFSAERTGGSVSTLTIQRTQQEDSAVYLCASSLGQGGQPQHFGDGTRLSIL.

The chain has TRBV9 and TRBJ1-2, with D hard to call. The CDR3 runs to 12 residues. With 4 bases removed from V and 3 bases from J, the gap between germline ends came to 7 bases. CDR1 is SGDLS, CDR2 YYNGEE, per germline. CDR3 DNA: TGTGCCAGCAGCCCCGATGACTATGGCTACACCTTC. Translation gives CASSPDDYGYTF.

This sequence joins TRBV6-5 and TRBJ1-1; D unclear. Deletions cut 0 bases from V and 10 bases from J, with 9 bases between. Germline-derived CDR1 and CDR2 are MNHEY and SVGAGI. The CDR3 totals 12 residues. The CDR3 coding sequence is TGTGCCAGCAGTTACTCTGGGAGCGGAGCTTTCTTT. Its protein is CASSYSGSGAFF.

The chain is built from TRBV20-1 and TRBJ2-7; the D is unclear. V dropped 4 bases and J dropped 3 bases, with 7 bases sitting between them. Germline lookup yields CDR1 DFQATT and CDR2 SNEGSKA (reference sequence). The CDR3 is 11 residues long. For the CDR3, the DNA is TGCAGTGCTAAATTGCTCTACGAGCAGTACTTC. Translation: CSAKLLYEQYF.

The V call is TRBV30, the J call TRBJ1-1; TRBD1 aligns across 7 bases. V shed 3 bases and J 3 bases; nucleotides not matched to a gene: 7. Germline V gene lookup returns CDR1 GTSNPN and CDR2 SVGIG (reference sequence). This CDR3 region has 14 residues. CDR3 in DNA: TGTGCCTGGAGGGATAAACAGGGGTACACTGAAGCTTTCTTT. This gives the protein CAWRDKQGYTEAFF.

The rearrangement links TRBV6-2 or TRBV6-3 to TRBJ1-2; D not certain. This CDR3 comprises 10 residues. Trimming removed 5 bases at V and 3 bases at J, with 1 base between. CDR1 MNHEY and CDR2 SVGEGT come from the germline V gene. The CDR3 loop reads CASSDYGYTF. In DNA, the CDR3 is TGTGCCAGCAGTGACTATGGCTACACCTTC.

The rearrangement links TRBV3-1 (or the pseudogene TRBV3-2) to TRBJ2-2; D is uncertain. V was pared by 4 bases and J by 4 bases, with 10 bases between. CDR1 is LGHDT, CDR2 YNNKEL, per germline (reference sequence). The CDR3 is 14 residues long. Here the CDR3 reads CASSPSVITGELFF. CDR3 coding DNA: TGTGCCAGCAGCCCCTCGGTAATCACCGGGGAGCTGTTTTTT.

V and J are TRBV28 and TRBJ2-1, with 9 nucleotides matching TRBD2. Germline lookup yields CDR1 MDHEN and CDR2 SYDVKM. The CDR3 is made up of 15 amino acids. Unmatched junction bases numbered 9, after V lost 7 bases and J lost 5 bases. The CDR3: CASTLLAGTHNEQFF. The CDR3 nucleotides read TGTGCCAGCACTCTCCTAGCGGGAACCCACAATGAGCAGTTCTTC.

The V and J genes are TRBV24-1 and TRBJ1-1, with 9 bases that match TRBD1. The CDR3 is 13 residues long. Losses at the gene ends were 9 bases for V and 7 bases for J; bases not matched to a gene: 8. Germline lookup yields CDR1 KGHDR and CDR2 SFDVKD. CDR3 in amino acids: CATYDRGSGEAFF. DNA for the CDR3: TGTGCCACCTATGACAGGGGGAGTGGTGAAGCTTTCTTT.

The chain uses TRBV4-3 and TRBJ1-2; no definite D call. From germline, CDR1 is LGHNA and CDR2 YSLEER. The CDR3 consists of 15 residues. V lost 3 bases and J 3 bases, leaving 14 bases between the germline ends. CDR3 loop: CASSQALGAHYGYTF. CDR3 in DNA: TGCGCCAGCAGCCAGGCGCTCGGCGCCCACTATGGCTACACCTTC.

V gene TRBV11-2 combines with J gene TRBJ2-2; D unclear. The germline V gene has CDR1 SGHAT and CDR2 FQNNGV. The ends were cut back, 2 bases at V and 2 bases at J, with 15 bases in the middle. CDR3 length: 17 residues. The CDR3 nucleotides are TGTGCCAGCAGCTTACCTGAAAAGGGCCCCAACACCGGGGAGCTGTTTTTT. It is translated as CASSLPEKGPNTGELFF.

The chain uses TRBV14 and TRBJ2-3, with TRBD2 identical over 7 bases. This CDR3 spans 16 amino acids. Looked up from germline, CDR1 is SGHDN and CDR2 is FVKESK. The V gene end was trimmed by 0 bases and the J gene end by 7 bases; junction bases not matched to a gene: 10. CDR3 protein: CASSQDRGDEKYTQYF. The DNA of the CDR3 is TGTGCCAGCAGCCAAGATCGGGGGGACGAAAAATATACGCAGTATTTT.

The gene calls are TRBV11-3 and TRBJ2-1, with TRBD2 matching 9 bases. V dropped 4 bases and J dropped 4; count of bases not matched to a gene: 5. The CDR3 is 15 residues long. The germline CDR1 and CDR2 sequences are SGHNT and YENEEA. Written as DNA, the CDR3 is TGTGCCAGCAGCTCGACTAGCGGAGGGTACAATGAGCAGTTCTTC. This translates into CASSSTSGGYNEQFF.

CDR3 region: CATGPQGSFFSGNTIYF. CDR3 bases: TGCGCCACCGGTCCCCAGGGTTCCTTCTTCTCTGGAAACACCATATATTTT. The chain combines TRBV10-2 with TRBJ1-3; weak D call: TRBD1 (5 bases). V lost 10 bases and J lost 0, with 22 bases in between. Germline V gene lookup returns CDR1 WSHSY and CDR2 SAAADI. The CDR3 consists of 17 residues.

The rearrangement joins TRBV18 to TRBJ1-2, with TRBD1 matching over 9 bases. CDR3 length: 18 residues. V trimming: 3 bases; J trimming: 8 bases; junction bases outside the gene matches: 19. Germline CDR1 is KGHSH and CDR2 is LQKENI. The CDR3 bases are TGTGCCAGCTCACCGGGATCCGGGACAGGGCTCGTCCAAAAGGGCTACACCTTC. Residues: CASSPGSGTGLVQKGYTF.

This chain joins TRBV30 and TRBJ1-2; D not certain. Germline V lookup: CDR1 GTSNPN, CDR2 SVGIG (reference sequence). The germline V and J ends were trimmed by 2 bases and 7 bases, with 11 bases remaining between them. The CDR3 extends over 12 amino acids. The CDR3, as DNA: TGTGCCTGGAGTCGTTCGGCGCTTGGCTACACCTTC. Its translation: CAWSRSALGYTF.

The chain carries TRBV6-5 and TRBJ2-7; TRBD1 matches at 7 bases. This CDR3 is built from 14 residues. Germline assignment: CDR1 MNHEY and CDR2 SVGAGI. The V and J ends lost 7 bases and 1 base, in that order; junction bases with no gene match: 7. CDR3 nucleotide sequence: TGTGCCAGCACTCTGGACAGGACTTCCTACGAGCAGTACTTC. Its protein is CASTLDRTSYEQYF.